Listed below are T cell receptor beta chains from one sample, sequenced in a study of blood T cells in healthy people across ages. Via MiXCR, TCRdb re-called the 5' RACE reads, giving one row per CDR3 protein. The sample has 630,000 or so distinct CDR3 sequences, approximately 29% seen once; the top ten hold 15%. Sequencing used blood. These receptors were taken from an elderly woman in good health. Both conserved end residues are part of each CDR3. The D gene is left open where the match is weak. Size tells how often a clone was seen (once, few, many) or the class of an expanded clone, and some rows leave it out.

cdr3_nt: TGTGCCAGCTCAACTACTAGGGACCGCTATCAGCCCCAGCATTTT
cdr3_aa: CASSTTRDRYQPQHF
j_call: TRBJ1-5
v_call: TRBV18
d_call: NA
clone_size: few

cdr3_nt: TGTGCCAGCAGTTTGGCTAGCGGGGGAGCCTGCGAGCAGTACTTC
cdr3_aa: CASSLASGGACEQYF
j_call: TRBJ2-7
v_call: TRBV28
d_call: TRBD2
clone_size: NA

cdr3_nt: TGTGCCAGCAGAACTAACCGGGACACCAAAAACATTCAGTACTTC
cdr3_aa: CASRTNRDTKNIQYF
j_call: TRBJ2-4
v_call: TRBV6-1
d_call: NA
clone_size: NA

cdr3_nt: TGTGCCAGCAGCCTTGGGACAAGCTCCTACAATGAGCAGTTCTTC
cdr3_aa: CASSLGTSSYNEQFF
j_call: TRBJ2-1
v_call: TRBV5-1
d_call: NA
clone_size: many

cdr3_nt: TGCACAGGTAGGGGGCCGGGGAGCACTGAAGCTTTCTTT
cdr3_aa: CTGRGPGSTEAFF
j_call: TRBJ1-1
v_call: TRBV20-1
d_call: TRBD1
clone_size: NA

cdr3_nt: TGCGCCAGCAGCTTGGTTCGATCCGCGGGTGAGCAGTACTTC
cdr3_aa: CASSLVRSAGEQYF
j_call: TRBJ2-4
v_call: TRBV5-1
d_call: NA
clone_size: NA

cdr3_nt: TGTGCCAGCAGCTTAGATTCTAGCGGGGGTACGCAGTATTTT
cdr3_aa: CASSLDSSGGTQYF
j_call: TRBJ2-3
v_call: TRBV7-3
d_call: TRBD2
clone_size: NA

cdr3_nt: TGTGCCAGCAGCTTAGTTGCGGGGGGGCCGTACACCGGGGAGCTGTTTTTT
cdr3_aa: CASSLVAGGPYTGELFF
j_call: TRBJ2-2
v_call: TRBV11-2
d_call: TRBD2
clone_size: NA

cdr3_nt: TGCAGCGTCGCCGGGACAGGGGCCGAGCAGTACTTC
cdr3_aa: CSVAGTGAEQYF
j_call: TRBJ2-7
v_call: TRBV29-1
d_call: TRBD1
clone_size: many

cdr3_nt: TGTGCCAGCAGCACCCGGACAGGGGAAGCTTTCTTT
cdr3_aa: CASSTRTGEAFF
j_call: TRBJ1-1
v_call: TRBV7-2
d_call: TRBD1
clone_size: NA

cdr3_nt: TGTGCCAGCAGTACTAGCTCCAACACCGGGGAGCTGTTTTTT
cdr3_aa: CASSTSSNTGELFF
j_call: TRBJ2-2
v_call: TRBV6-4
d_call: NA
clone_size: NA

cdr3_nt: TGTGCCAGCAGCTTGGGGACGGCCCCAGGGGGCTATAGCAATCAGCCCCAGTATTTT
cdr3_aa: CASSLGTAPGGYSNQPQYF
j_call: TRBJ2-3
v_call: TRBV5-6
d_call: TRBD1
clone_size: few

cdr3_nt: TGTGCCAGTCAAGGGAAACAACTTATAGCGAAGGGGGTGCAGTTTGCAGATACGCAGTATTTT
cdr3_aa: CASQGKQLIAKGVQFADTQYF
j_call: TRBJ2-3
v_call: TRBV6-4
d_call: NA
clone_size: NA

cdr3_nt: TGTGCCAGCAGTGCCAGGGATGAAAAACGGTTTTTT
cdr3_aa: CASSARDEKRFF
j_call: TRBJ1-4
v_call: TRBV12-3/TRBV12-4
d_call: NA
clone_size: NA

cdr3_nt: TGTGCCAGCAGCTTAGGCACAGGGGGTTCACCCCTCCACTTT
cdr3_aa: CASSLGTGGSPLHF
j_call: TRBJ1-6
v_call: TRBV11-2
d_call: TRBD1
clone_size: few

cdr3_nt: TGTGCCAGCAGCTCATCCCCTGGCGGGGGGTACTCCTACGAGCAGTACTTC
cdr3_aa: CASSSSPGGGYSYEQYF
j_call: TRBJ2-7
v_call: TRBV7-8
d_call: TRBD2
clone_size: many

cdr3_nt: TGTGCCAGCGGACCCGGGACACTTCTTGAAGCTTTCTTT
cdr3_aa: CASGPGTLLEAFF
j_call: TRBJ1-1
v_call: TRBV7-2
d_call: NA
clone_size: many

cdr3_nt: TGCAGTGCTAGGGACAGGGGTTTTGACTATGGCTACACCTTC
cdr3_aa: CSARDRGFDYGYTF
j_call: TRBJ1-2
v_call: TRBV20-1
d_call: TRBD1
clone_size: NA

cdr3_nt: TGTGCCAGCAGCTTGTCGGGACAGGGGTATTATGGCTACACCTTC
cdr3_aa: CASSLSGQGYYGYTF
j_call: TRBJ1-2
v_call: TRBV7-9
d_call: TRBD1
clone_size: many

cdr3_nt: TGTGCCAGCAGCGGGACAGGGCCAACTGAAAAACTGTTTTTT
cdr3_aa: CASSGTGPTEKLFF
j_call: TRBJ1-4
v_call: TRBV7-2
d_call: TRBD1
clone_size: NA

cdr3_nt: TGTGCCTGGAGTGTAGGGGGTAGCGGGGTCCGGGAGACCCAGTACTTC
cdr3_aa: CAWSVGGSGVRETQYF
j_call: TRBJ2-5
v_call: TRBV30
d_call: TRBD2
clone_size: NA

cdr3_nt: TGCGCCAGCAGCCGACCGGACAGGGACTATTCACCCCTCCACTTT
cdr3_aa: CASSRPDRDYSPLHF
j_call: TRBJ1-6
v_call: TRBV5-1
d_call: TRBD1
clone_size: few

cdr3_nt: TGCGCCAGCAGCCAGGTCCAGGACTTCACCAATGAGCAGTTCTTC
cdr3_aa: CASSQVQDFTNEQFF
j_call: TRBJ2-1
v_call: TRBV5-1
d_call: NA
clone_size: NA

cdr3_nt: TGCAGTACTAGACCCCCGGGACAGAACTATTATGGCTACACCTTC
cdr3_aa: CSTRPPGQNYYGYTF
j_call: TRBJ1-2
v_call: TRBV20-1
d_call: TRBD1
clone_size: few

cdr3_nt: TGTGCCATCAGTGATCGAACAGAGGGAGAAGCTTTCTTT
cdr3_aa: CAISDRTEGEAFF
j_call: TRBJ1-1
v_call: TRBV10-3
d_call: NA
clone_size: NA

cdr3_nt: TGTGCCAGCAGCTTAGAGCCGGTTCTCTCTGGGGCCAACGTCCTGACTTTC
cdr3_aa: CASSLEPVLSGANVLTF
j_call: TRBJ2-6
v_call: TRBV7-9
d_call: NA
clone_size: many

cdr3_nt: TGTGCCAGCAGCCTCGGACGGGCCCTGAGGAACACTGAAGCTTTCTTT
cdr3_aa: CASSLGRALRNTEAFF
j_call: TRBJ1-1
v_call: TRBV7-8
d_call: NA
clone_size: many

cdr3_nt: TGCAGCGTTGAAGCCGAACCACGCGGGGGCTACGAGCAGTACTTC
cdr3_aa: CSVEAEPRGGYEQYF
j_call: TRBJ2-7
v_call: TRBV29-1
d_call: TRBD2
clone_size: many

cdr3_nt: TGTGCCAGCGAAGGGCCCTACAAGCAGTACTTC
cdr3_aa: CASEGPYKQYF
j_call: TRBJ2-7
v_call: TRBV28
d_call: NA
clone_size: many

cdr3_nt: TGTGCCAGCAGTCGGACAGGAGGTGAAGCTTTCTTT
cdr3_aa: CASSRTGGEAFF
j_call: TRBJ1-1
v_call: TRBV6-2/TRBV6-3
d_call: TRBD1
clone_size: many

cdr3_nt: TGTGCCAGCAGCTCCCGGACAGGGGGCCTTCCCTACGAGCAGTACTTC
cdr3_aa: CASSSRTGGLPYEQYF
j_call: TRBJ2-7
v_call: TRBV7-2
d_call: TRBD1
clone_size: many

cdr3_nt: TGTGCCAGTAGGATTTCGCCGGGGGCCTGGAATTCACCCCTCCACTTT
cdr3_aa: CASRISPGAWNSPLHF
j_call: TRBJ1-6
v_call: TRBV19
d_call: NA
clone_size: once

cdr3_nt: TGTGCCAGCAGCTTAAGTGGGGGGCCAACCTACAATGAGCAGTTCTTC
cdr3_aa: CASSLSGGPTYNEQFF
j_call: TRBJ2-1
v_call: TRBV7-9
d_call: NA
clone_size: many

cdr3_nt: TGTGCCAGCACCCGGGGATCAGGGACGGGTCAGCCCCAGCATTTT
cdr3_aa: CASTRGSGTGQPQHF
j_call: TRBJ1-5
v_call: TRBV6-1
d_call: NA
clone_size: few

cdr3_nt: TGCGCCAGCAGCTTGGCCCAGCGGGGGCGAATGCGAACTGAAGCTTTCTTT
cdr3_aa: CASSLAQRGRMRTEAFF
j_call: TRBJ1-1
v_call: TRBV5-1
d_call: NA
clone_size: few

cdr3_nt: TGCAGTGCGAGAGACAGGGTGGTGGGACCAGCTTTCTTT
cdr3_aa: CSARDRVVGPAFF
j_call: TRBJ1-1
v_call: TRBV20-1
d_call: TRBD1
clone_size: NA

cdr3_nt: TGTGCCAGCAGCCCCAGCGGGGCGAAGACAGATACGCAGTATTTT
cdr3_aa: CASSPSGAKTDTQYF
j_call: TRBJ2-3
v_call: TRBV7-2
d_call: TRBD2
clone_size: many

cdr3_nt: TGTGCCAGCAGTCCTGGACATGGCTACACCTTC
cdr3_aa: CASSPGHGYTF
j_call: TRBJ1-2
v_call: TRBV12-3/TRBV12-4
d_call: NA
clone_size: NA

cdr3_nt: TGCGCCAGCAGCCGGGTCGGCGGGGGGGCCACAGATACGCAGTATTTT
cdr3_aa: CASSRVGGGATDTQYF
j_call: TRBJ2-3
v_call: TRBV4-3
d_call: TRBD2
clone_size: many

cdr3_nt: TGTGCCAGCAGTCCCCACGACAGGGGCGCAACTAATGAAAAACTGTTTTTT
cdr3_aa: CASSPHDRGATNEKLFF
j_call: TRBJ1-4
v_call: TRBV28
d_call: TRBD1
clone_size: NA

cdr3_nt: TGTGCCAGCAGTTTGGGGGTTTGGAACATTCAGTACTTC
cdr3_aa: CASSLGVWNIQYF
j_call: TRBJ2-4
v_call: TRBV12-3/TRBV12-4
d_call: NA
clone_size: many

cdr3_nt: TGTGCCAGCAGCCCCATGGGCCGAAGCACTGAAGCTTTCTTT
cdr3_aa: CASSPMGRSTEAFF
j_call: TRBJ1-1
v_call: TRBV7-8
d_call: NA
clone_size: NA